The 17 T cell receptor beta chains below were found in one sample sequenced in a study of T cell repertoires in cytomegalovirus infection. TCRdb re-derived calls from the reads in MiXCR, one entry per CDR3 protein. This table has 680,000 or so distinct CDR3 sequences, less than 40% appearing once. Sequenced input: PBMCs. All receptors come from a human donor in good health (CMV status not recorded). Some clones in this sample may be carry-over from other donors' samples.

CDR3 residues: CASSRLDRLSTDTQYF. Written as DNA, the CDR3 is TGTGCCAGCAGCCGTCTGGACAGGCTCTCCACAGATACGCAGTATTTT. This sequence joins TRBV7-6 and TRBJ2-3; TRBD1 aligns across 7 bases. Germline trimming cut 5 bases from V and 2 bases from J; bases unmatched to any gene: 10. Germline V gene lookup returns CDR1 SGHVS and CDR2 FNYEAQ. The CDR3 covers 16 residues.

Remarks on this clonotype: A much larger clone differs by one base, so this may be a read error. The genes are TRBV7-6 and TRBJ2-1; 9 bases agree with TRBD1. This CDR3 has 15 amino acids. In germline, CDR1 is SGHVS, CDR2 FNYEAQ. This chain's CDR3 is CASSPGTGSSNEQFF. CDR3 DNA: TGTGCTAGCAGTCCCGGGACAGGGTCTTCCAATGAGCAGTTCTTC.

This clonotype showed up many times. The J gene is TRBJ2-7, the V gene TRBV7-2, with TRBD2 matching over 7 bases. V shed 0 bases and J 1 base; nucleotides not matched to a gene: 9. Germline V gene lookup returns CDR1 SGHTA and CDR2 FQGNSA. The CDR3 covers 17 residues. The CDR3: CASSLAVAGAPSYEQYF. CDR3 nucleotides: TGTGCCAGCAGCTTAGCGGTGGCGGGAGCCCCTTCCTACGAGCAGTACTTC.

J is TRBJ1-1 and V is TRBV7-9; D not resolved. Germline V gives CDR1 SEHNR, CDR2 FQNEAQ (reference sequence). V lost 7 bases to trimming and J lost 2 bases, with 23 bases between them. The CDR3 contains 17 residues. CDR3 sequence reads: CASIGKPIRRLNTEAFF. CDR3 sequence (DNA): TGTGCCAGCATCGGTAAACCAATACGGAGATTAAACACTGAAGCTTTCTTT. Supplemented by reference TRBV7-9 and TRBJ1-1, the full variable domain reads DTGVSQNPRHKITKRGQNVTFRCDPISEHNRLYWYRQTLGQGPEFLTYFQNEAQLEKSRLLSDRFSAERPKGSFSTLEIQRTEQGDSAMYLCASIGKPIRRLNTEAFFGQGTRLTVV.

The gene calls are TRBV6-7 and TRBJ2-1; D uncertain. TRBV6-7 is reported as an ORF; its role is uncertain. The CDR3 has 17 residues. Trimming took off 2 bases at V and 5 bases at J, with 19 bases between the two ends. The chain's CDR3 is CASSYPNPPDTDNEQFF. The CDR3 coding sequence is TGTGCCAGCAGTTACCCCAATCCCCCCGACACAGACAATGAGCAGTTCTTC.

This clonotype was picked up a small number of times. CDR3 residues: CASSLYPRGAIQYIQETQYF. As DNA, the CDR3 is TGTGCCAGCAGCTTATATCCCAGAGGGGCTATACAATACATCCAAGAGACCCAGTACTTC. V gene TRBV7-8 combines with J gene TRBJ2-5, with D perhaps given as TRBD1 or TRBD2 (5 bases each). Germline V gene lookup returns CDR1 SGHVS and CDR2 FQNEAQ. The CDR3 contains 20 residues. Trimming removed 2 bases from V and 1 base from J, with 26 bases in between.

As to this clonotype: The CDR3 ends on some other residue instead of the conserved phenylalanine or tryptophan, so this is likely a read error. This chain connects TRBV6-6 to TRBJ2-7, with a weak D call TRBD1 (5 bases). The CDR3 covers 13 residues. V lost 4 bases to trimming and J lost 5 bases, with 12 bases between them. CDR1 and CDR2 (germline): MNHNY, SVGAGI (reference sequence). CDR3 DNA sequence: TGTGCCAGCAGTTCGGTAAGGGGAAACGAGCAGTACTTA. Translated, it gives CASSSVRGNEQYL.

Details on this clonotype: Since the CDR3 does not end with the conserved phenylalanine or tryptophan, this likely comes from a read error. No DNA is shown, since the ends of the CDR3 on it are uncertain; the CDR3 is the one TCRdb lists. The chain has TRBV28 and TRBJ2-2; the DNA was not compared with TRBD1, the D call given in the table. CDR1 and CDR2 from the germline V gene are MDHEN and SYDVKM. The CDR3 is 16 amino acids in total, end residues counted. The CDR3 loop is CASSSFRQGYTGEMFC.

This clonotype was recorded many times. This chain joins TRBV5-6 and TRBJ2-7; 10 bases are a match to TRBD1. The CDR3 is made up of 16 amino acids. Trimming removed 1 base from V and 5 bases from J; junction bases left unmatched: 9. From germline, CDR1 is SGHDT and CDR2 YYEEEE. The CDR3 protein is CASSLLSGTGAHEQYF. The CDR3 coding sequence is TGTGCCAGCAGCTTGCTTTCCGGGACAGGGGCTCACGAGCAGTACTTC.

This clonotype was seen more than once but under ten times. This rearrangement joins TRBV7-8 to TRBJ2-1, with a weak D call TRBD2 (6 bases). The CDR3 contains 16 residues. The V gene's germline CDR1 is SGHVS and CDR2 FQNEAQ. Trimming took 5 bases from V and 4 from J, leaving 18 bases between them. CDR3 nucleotides: TGTGCCAGCAGCGCCAGCGGGCACCAACGATACAATGAGCAGTTCTTC. It yields the protein CASSASGHQRYNEQFF.

This clonotype came up a few times. A much larger clone lies one base from this, so it may be a read error. The rearrangement joins TRBV7-2 to TRBJ1-3; perhaps TRBD1 as D (6 bases). The CDR3 loop spans 14 amino acids. V gave up 4 bases and J gave up 0 bases, with 7 bases separating them. Germline loops: CDR1 SGHTA, CDR2 FQGNSA. The CDR3 region is CASSSDSSGNTIYF. The CDR3 bases are TGTGCCAGCAGCTCGGACAGCTCTGGAAACACCATATATTTT.

The gene calls are TRBV12-3 or TRBV12-4 and TRBJ2-2, with D perhaps TRBD1 or TRBD2 (6 bases each). The V gene lost 2 bases and the J gene lost 7 bases, with 11 bases spanning the gap. The CDR3 contains 14 residues. CDR3 coding DNA: TGTGCCAGCAGTTTATGGGGGGCCGGCGGGGAGCTGTTTTTT. This sequence encodes CASSLWGAGGELFF.

This clonotype showed up just once. The chain has TRBV20-1 and TRBJ2-3, with 9 bases fitting TRBD2. The CDR3 is 15 amino acids. The junction had 5 bases not matched to a gene; V was cut back by 3 bases and J by 1 base. The germline gives CDR1 DFQATT, CDR2 SNEGSKA (reference sequence). CDR3 amino acids: CSASSLAGRTDTQYF. The CDR3 nucleotides are TGCAGTGCTAGTTCGCTAGCGGGGCGCACAGATACGCAGTATTTT.

This clonotype was seen a single time. This chain links TRBV5-1 with TRBJ2-5, with D possibly matching TRBD2 (5 bases). Germline V lookup: CDR1 SGHRS, CDR2 YFSETQ. Trimming shortened V by 4 bases and J by 5 bases, and 15 bases separated the two germline ends. This CDR3 has 14 residues. The CDR3 here is CASSLWTGEETQYF. The CDR3 region has the DNA TGCGCCAGCAGCCTTTGGACTGGTGAGGAGACCCAGTACTTC.

The V call is TRBV6-6, the J call TRBJ2-7; TRBD1 might be the D (5 bases). This CDR3 is built from 16 residues. CDR1 is MNHNY and CDR2 is SVGAGI in the germline V gene (reference sequence). V was cut by 7 bases and J by 0 bases, with 19 bases left in between. CDR3 DNA: TGTGCCAGCACTCCCCGACAGCAGATAAGCTCCTACGAGCAGTACTTC. The encoded protein is CASTPRQQISSYEQYF.

As concerns this clonotype: Without the conserved terminal phenylalanine or tryptophan, this CDR3 likely stems from a read error. The chain uses TRBV11-2 and TRBJ2-1; TRBD2 is a possible D gene (7 bases). Germline V gene lookup returns CDR1 SGHAT and CDR2 FQNNGV. The CDR3 length is 15 residues. Trimming shortened V by 2 bases and J by 8 bases, and 16 bases separated the two germline ends. The CDR3 coding sequence is TGTGCCAGCAGCTTACTGTGGGGGGGCCGGGATGAGCAGTTCTTA. Translated, it gives CASSLLWGGRDEQFL.

Concerning this clonotype itself: This may come from a read error, since a much larger clone is one base off. The chain couples TRBV7-2 to TRBJ1-5; D unresolved. Germline-derived CDR1 and CDR2 are SGHTA and FQGNSA. The CDR3 runs 14 residues. CDR3 sequence (DNA): TGTGCCTGCAGCTTAGCGACCAGTAATCAGCCCCAGCATTTT. Its protein product is CACSLATSNQPQHF.